Listed below are T cell receptor beta chains from one sample, sequenced in a study of OX40 agonist ivuxolimab in advanced cancers. Measured with immunoSEQ multiplex PCR; TCRdb has only the in-frame clones, and not every one. The sample has under 100,000 clones, 80% to 95% seen once; the top ten hold roughly 0.56%. The source was CD4+ or CD8+ T cells sorted from blood, collected in a trial of the OX40 agonist ivuxolimab. The receptors come from an adult with an advanced solid tumor such as melanoma, head and neck, liver or kidney cancer. Both conserved end residues are part of each CDR3. The D gene is left open where the match is weak. The listing skips clone size in some rows; elsewhere it reads once, few, many or a size class.

j_call clone_size d_call v_call cdr3_aa cdr3_nt
TRBJ1-1 few - TRBV30 CAWSKVSNTEAFF TGTGCCTGGAGCAAGGTTTCGAACACTGAAGCTTTCTTT
TRBJ2-5 - TRBD2 TRBV7-2 CASSLWALGGRQTQYF TGTGCCAGCAGCTTATGGGCCCTAGGCGGGAGGCAGACCCAGTACTTC
TRBJ2-1 - TRBD1 TRBV4-2 CASSQALTGYNEQFF TGTGCCAGCAGCCAAGCCTTGACAGGGTACAATGAGCAGTTCTTC
TRBJ2-3 - TRBD2 TRBV27 CASSSGRASDTQYF TGTGCCAGCAGTTCGGGGAGGGCCTCCGATACGCAGTATTTT
TRBJ1-1 - - TRBV14 CASSSGRGTEAFF TGTGCCAGCAGCTCAGGAAGGGGGACTGAAGCTTTCTTT
TRBJ2-7 - - TRBV4-1 CASSFTQGRGYEQYF TGCGCCAGCAGCTTTACCCAGGGCCGCGGCTACGAGCAGTACTTC
TRBJ2-5 - - TRBV11-3 CASSFFGETQYF TGTGCCAGCAGCTTTTTTGGGGAGACCCAGTACTTC
TRBJ2-1 - - TRBV11-2 CASSLVWARGNEQFF TGTGCCAGCAGCTTAGTCTGGGCGAGAGGCAATGAGCAGTTCTTC
TRBJ2-2 - - TRBV5-4 CASSQNTGELFF TGTGCCAGCAGCCAAAACACCGGGGAGCTGTTTTTT
TRBJ2-1 - - TRBV11-3 CASSPSSTGTYNEQFF TGTGCCAGCAGCCCATCATCGACAGGAACCTACAATGAGCAGTTCTTC
TRBJ2-2 once - TRBV7-8 CASSLVRLVEELFF TGTGCCAGCAGCTTAGTGAGGCTAGTTGAAGAGCTGTTTTTT
TRBJ1-5 - - TRBV19 CASTGAYSNQPQHF TGTGCCAGTACTGGGGCGTATAGCAATCAGCCCCAGCATTTT
TRBJ2-5 - TRBD2 TRBV7-2 CASSLPGGSGRKETQYF TGTGCCAGCAGCTTACCCGGGGGTAGCGGGAGGAAAGAGACCCAGTACTTC
TRBJ2-2 - - TRBV4-3 CASSQEYRADTGELFF TGCGCCAGCAGCCAAGAATACAGGGCGGACACCGGGGAGCTGTTTTTT
TRBJ2-5 - TRBD2 TRBV7-3 CASSVGLAEGGTQYF TGTGCCAGCAGCGTTGGACTAGCGGAGGGGGGGACCCAGTACTTC
TRBJ2-5 - TRBD2 TRBV11-1 CASSSRLAGDQETQYF TGTGCCAGCAGCTCCCGACTAGCGGGGGATCAAGAGACCCAGTACTTC
TRBJ1-1 - TRBD1 TRBV5-1 CASSLLNRGNTEAFF TGCGCCAGCAGCTTGTTAAACAGGGGGAACACTGAAGCTTTCTTT
TRBJ2-7 - - TRBV5-5 CASSLESGGRTYEQYF TGTGCCAGCAGCTTGGAATCTGGGGGACGTACCTACGAGCAGTACTTC
TRBJ1-1 - - TRBV7-8 CASSLSREGTEAFF TGTGCCAGCAGCTTAAGTAGGGAGGGAACTGAAGCTTTCTTT
TRBJ2-7 - - TRBV12-5 CASGQPYEQYF TGTGCTAGTGGTCAGCCCTACGAGCAGTACTTC
TRBJ1-2 - TRBD1 TRBV19 CASRSLPAGGSYGYTF TGTGCCAGTAGATCCCTCCCGGCAGGGGGAAGCTATGGCTACACCTTC
TRBJ1-1 once - TRBV18 CASSPPGAQGFSEAFF TGTGCCAGCTCACCACCGGGGGCACAAGGTTTCTCGGAAGCTTTCTTT
TRBJ2-1 - TRBD1 TRBV9 CASSVGFWTGSNEQFF TGTGCCAGCAGCGTAGGGTTTTGGACAGGGAGCAATGAGCAGTTCTTC
TRBJ2-2 - - TRBV14 CASSQGRDRGTGELFF TGTGCCAGCAGCCAAGGGCGGGACAGAGGCACCGGGGAGCTGTTTTTT
TRBJ1-2 - - TRBV11-1 CASSYSGTTGYTF TGTGCCAGCAGCTATTCCGGGACAACGGGCTACACCTTC
TRBJ1-5 - - TRBV2 CASRKQGNSDPYSNQPQHF TGTGCCAGCAGGAAACAGGGAAACTCGGATCCGTATAGCAATCAGCCCCAGCATTTT
TRBJ2-2 once - TRBV14 CASSARRAHTGELFF TGTGCCAGCAGTGCGCGCAGGGCCCACACCGGGGAGCTGTTTTTT
TRBJ1-2 - TRBD1 TRBV27 CASRLTGDNTGGGYTF TGTGCCAGCAGACTGACAGGGGACAACACGGGAGGGGGCTACACCTTC
TRBJ2-1 - - TRBV5-4 CASSQEVGTGLEQFF TGTGCCAGCAGTCAAGAAGTAGGTACAGGGCTCGAGCAGTTCTTC
TRBJ2-1 - TRBD2 TRBV4-3 CASSRSLAGEQFF TGCGCCAGCAGCCGTTCACTAGCGGGTGAGCAGTTCTTC
TRBJ1-4 - - TRBV5-1 CASSSNRASNEKLFF TGCGCCAGCAGCTCAAACAGGGCCTCTAATGAAAAACTGTTTTTT
TRBJ2-1 - TRBD2 TRBV7-3 CASSPSRDSGRLWEQFF TGTGCCAGCAGCCCCAGTCGGGACTCCGGGAGGTTGTGGGAGCAGTTCTTC
TRBJ1-1 - - TRBV5-1 CASSWGPRAEAFF TGCGCCAGCAGCTGGGGACCCCGCGCAGAAGCTTTCTTT
TRBJ2-5 - - TRBV9 CASSVGPQTRWETQYF TGTGCCAGCAGCGTGGGCCCCCAGACTAGGTGGGAGACCCAGTACTTC
TRBJ2-5 - TRBD2 TRBV19 CASSYARGVAGEETQYF TGTGCCAGTAGTTATGCCCGGGGGGTAGCGGGAGAAGAGACCCAGTACTTC
TRBJ2-1 - TRBD2 TRBV11-3 CASSLDLAGGFRSYNEQFF TGTGCCAGCAGCTTAGATCTAGCGGGAGGGTTTAGGTCCTACAATGAGCAGTTCTTC
TRBJ1-3 - - TRBV5-1 CASSPRQAGSGNTIYF TGCGCCAGCAGCCCCAGACAGGCCGGCTCTGGAAACACCATATATTTT
TRBJ2-5 once - TRBV10-3 CAISLRGAGETQYF TGTGCCATCAGCCTGAGGGGGGCCGGGGAGACCCAGTACTTC
TRBJ1-1 few TRBD1 TRBV11-3 CASSWDSNTEAFF TGTGCCAGCAGCTGGGACAGCAACACTGAAGCTTTCTTT
TRBJ2-7 - - TRBV28 CATLRSGGAYEQYF TGTGCCACCTTACGGTCGGGCGGGGCCTACGAGCAGTACTTC
TRBJ1-2 once - TRBV7-9 CASSQGRFGAHGYTF TGTGCCAGCAGCCAAGGAAGATTCGGGGCACATGGCTACACCTTC
TRBJ2-5 - - TRBV11-3 CASSRRAIRGAETQYF TGTGCCAGCAGCCGGAGGGCCATCAGGGGGGCGGAGACCCAGTACTTC
TRBJ1-1 - - TRBV11-2 CASSLSGSWNTEAFF TGTGCCAGCAGCTTATCGGGCAGCTGGAACACTGAAGCTTTCTTT
TRBJ2-3 - - TRBV7-2 CASSFQGGSDTQYF TGTGCCAGCAGCTTCCAAGGCGGATCAGATACGCAGTATTTT
TRBJ1-5 - TRBD1 TRBV25-1 CASSAGGEGAHQPQHF TGTGCCAGCAGTGCCGGGGGGGAGGGGGCTCATCAGCCCCAGCATTTT
TRBJ1-5 - - TRBV28 CASSYGYQPQHF TGTGCCAGCAGTTATGGGTATCAGCCCCAGCATTTT
TRBJ1-3 - TRBD1 TRBV7-8 CASSFRDRGPSSSGNTIYF TGTGCCAGCAGCTTCCGGGACAGGGGACCTTCCAGCTCTGGAAACACCATATATTTT
TRBJ2-5 few - TRBV11-2 CASSLRGGSWGETQYF TGTGCCAGCAGCTTGAGGGGAGGTTCCTGGGGGGAGACCCAGTACTTC